A selection of T cell receptor beta chains follows, all from one sample in a study of blood T cell repertoires in COVID-19. Some clones are missing from TCRdb's copy, which holds only in-frame ones; the method was immunoSEQ multiplex PCR. Among roughly 290,000 clones listed, 90% were seen once. Material: peripheral blood. The receptors were sampled from a woman between 25 and 40 years old with COVID-19, enrolled during active disease. Each CDR3 is given with its conserved first and last residue. A D gene is named only where the DNA matches it firmly. Some rows mark clone size as missing; the rest say once, few, many or name a class of expanded clone.

V gene	J gene	D gene	clone size	CDR3 DNA	CDR3 protein
TRBV28	TRBJ1-3	NA	NA	TGTGCCAGCAGTTCCCTCCCCAACACCATATATTTT	CASSSLPNTIYF
TRBV11-2	TRBJ2-5	TRBD1	NA	TGTGCCAGCAGCGGAACCGGGACAGTGTACTTC	CASSGTGTVYF
TRBV15	TRBJ2-5	TRBD2	NA	TGTGCCACCAGCAGAGATCGTAGCGGGAAAGGGGAGACCCAGTACTTC	CATSRDRSGKGETQYF
TRBV15	TRBJ1-2	NA	NA	TGTGCCACCAGCAGAGATGGCGGGGCAAGGGCCTACCATGGCTACACCTTC	CATSRDGGARAYHGYTF
TRBV5-5	TRBJ1-1	NA	NA	TGTGCCAGCAGTCCTAGGGCCACCCCGGGAGTTACTGAAGCTTTCTTT	CASSPRATPGVTEAFF
TRBV10-3	TRBJ1-2	NA	NA	TGTGCCATCAGTGAGTTGGAGTATGGCTACACCTTC	CAISELEYGYTF
TRBV6-2/TRBV6-3	TRBJ2-1	TRBD2	once	TGTGCCAGCAGTTACTCGGCCAGCGGGAAGGGGAATGAGCAGTTCTTC	CASSYSASGKGNEQFF
TRBV6-2/TRBV6-3	TRBJ2-5	TRBD2	NA	TGTGCCAGCAGCCGCCGGTGGGGACTAGGTGGGGAGACCCAGTACTTC	CASSRRWGLGGETQYF
TRBV5-1	TRBJ1-1	NA	NA	TGCGCCAGCAGCTTGCCCGCGGGGGAGACAGCTTTCTTT	CASSLPAGETAFF
TRBV6-2/TRBV6-3	TRBJ1-1	TRBD1	NA	TGTGCCAGCAGTCGGACAGGCATGAACACTGAAGCTTTCTTT	CASSRTGMNTEAFF
TRBV30	TRBJ2-7	TRBD1	NA	TGTGCCTGGAGTGCCGTGGGACAGAGACTCTACGAGCAGTACTTC	CAWSAVGQRLYEQYF
TRBV30	TRBJ2-5	TRBD2	once	TGTGCCTGGAGCCGGAGCGGGAGGGATAAAGAGACCCAGTACTTC	CAWSRSGRDKETQYF
TRBV7-2	TRBJ2-7	NA	NA	TGTGCCAGCACCCGGGGTTTCAACTACGAGCAGTACTTC	CASTRGFNYEQYF
TRBV9	TRBJ2-2	NA	NA	TGTGCCAGCAGCGTAGGACGGGTCACCGGGGAGCTGTTTTTT	CASSVGRVTGELFF
TRBV2	TRBJ2-4	TRBD1	once	TGTGCCGGGACCGACAGGGGCCCCAAAAACATTCAGTACTTC	CAGTDRGPKNIQYF
TRBV6-2/TRBV6-3	TRBJ1-5	TRBD1	NA	TGTGCCAGCAGCCGACAGGGATTGAATCAGCCCCAGCATTTT	CASSRQGLNQPQHF
TRBV10-3	TRBJ2-5	TRBD2	NA	TGTGCCATCAGTGAGTCGGCTAGCGGGAGATTAGAGACCCAGTACTTC	CAISESASGRLETQYF
TRBV4-1	TRBJ1-5	NA	NA	TGCGCCAGCAGCCTTTTGTACAGGGTCGAGGGCAATCAGCCCCAGCATTTT	CASSLLYRVEGNQPQHF
TRBV27	TRBJ2-3	TRBD2	NA	TGTGCCAGCAGTTTAAGGGCCTCGGGCGGGGGAAGGACAGATACGCAGTATTTT	CASSLRASGGGRTDTQYF
TRBV18	TRBJ1-5	TRBD1	NA	TGTGCCAGCTCACGGGACAGGCCTAGCAATCAGCCCCAGCATTTT	CASSRDRPSNQPQHF
TRBV7-2	TRBJ2-3	TRBD2	few	TGTGCCAGCAGCCCCAGGGCTAGCGGGTTAAGGGCAGATACGCAGTATTTT	CASSPRASGLRADTQYF
TRBV5-1	TRBJ2-7	TRBD2	NA	TGCGCCAGCAGCGCAGAAAGACTAGCGGGAGGTAACGAGCAGTACTTC	CASSAERLAGGNEQYF
TRBV11-2	TRBJ1-5	NA	few	TGTGCCAGCAGCTTAGATAGAAATCAGCCCCAGCATTTT	CASSLDRNQPQHF
TRBV19	TRBJ1-6	NA	NA	TGTGCCAGTAGTCCAGCCGGGGGGACGGATTCACCCCTCCACTTT	CASSPAGGTDSPLHF
TRBV19	TRBJ1-6	NA	NA	TGTGCCAGTAAGCCGGGTGGGAGTTCACCCCTCCACTTT	CASKPGGSSPLHF
TRBV10-3	TRBJ2-7	TRBD1	NA	TGTGCCATCAGCAGGGACAGGGCCGGCTCCTACGAGCAGTACTTC	CAISRDRAGSYEQYF
TRBV10-3	TRBJ1-2	NA	once	TGTGCCATCAGGGAGGGGAGACCCGGGGGTGGCTACACCTTC	CAIREGRPGGGYTF
TRBV10-3	TRBJ2-3	TRBD2	NA	TGTGCCACCAGCGGGACTAGCACAGATACGCAGTATTTT	CATSGTSTDTQYF
TRBV7-2	TRBJ2-6	NA	NA	TGTGCCAGCAGCTTAGATGCTACGTCTGGGGCCAACGTCCTGACTTTC	CASSLDATSGANVLTF
TRBV28	TRBJ2-7	TRBD1	NA	TGTGCCAGCAGTTTATACGGGACAGGGCTGTACGAGCAGTACTTC	CASSLYGTGLYEQYF
TRBV9	TRBJ2-2	NA	NA	TGTGCCAGCAGCGTCGACGGGAGTAGGGACACCGGGGAGCTGTTTTTT	CASSVDGSRDTGELFF
TRBV11-2	TRBJ2-5	TRBD2	NA	TGTGCCAGCAGCGTGACTAGCGGGGCCCCGGTGGAGACCCAGTACTTC	CASSVTSGAPVETQYF
TRBV9	TRBJ2-3	NA	NA	TGTGCCAGCAGCTTCTCGGTGGGGGGGGCCCCGGCAGATACGCAGTATTTT	CASSFSVGGAPADTQYF